This TCR beta chain was sequenced in a study of cytomegalovirus exposure and HLA in healthy donors. Findings and limits, study-wide: Data from an earlier analysis indicated that most TCR beta V segments were productive either about 87% or about 30% of the time. The likely origin of a cluster of highly shared sequence variants was a sequencing artifact.

With regard to this clone: Its antigen remains unknown.

The PCR used 60 Vbeta and 13 Jbeta primers. Original processing methods: An analysis performed later counted 60 million to 90 million unique TCR beta chains (roughly 10 million of them shared). TCRdb keeps only in-frame clones here, not all; method: immunoSEQ multiplex PCR. V, J and clone size reflect that table, while D and trimming were determined from the DNA. Of about 130,000 clones listed, over 60% are singletons. Trimming took off 4 bases at V and 3 bases at J, with 15 bases between the two ends. There are 15 residues in the CDR3. This receptor was identified in a female donor in good health and CMV-seronegative. The gene calls are TRBV23-1 and TRBJ1-1; possibly TRBD1 for D (5 bases). TRBV23-1 is identified as an open reading frame with a role that is uncertain. The material sequenced was PBMCs. CDR3 DNA: TGCGCCAGCAGTCTTCGACCCATGGGGCACACTGAAGCTTTCTTT. Amino acid sequence: CASSLRPMGHTEAFF.